The 20 T cell receptor beta chains in this list originate from one sample, sequenced in a study of T cell repertoires in cytomegalovirus infection. TCRdb itself ran the reads through MiXCR, one entry per CDR3 protein. The sample lists about 740,000 distinct CDR3 sequences, 35% occurring once. The specimen was PBMCs. The receptors come from a human donor in good health (CMV status not recorded). Some clones in this sample may be carry-over from other donors' samples.

This clonotype has only a few counts. The chain uses TRBV7-8 and TRBJ2-7; unclear D gene. The germline CDR1 and CDR2 sequences are SGHVS and FQNEAQ. V gave up 3 bases and J gave up 6 bases, with 6 bases separating them. The CDR3 is 11 amino acids. CDR3 bases: TGTGCCAGCAGCTTGAACGGCGAGCAGTACTTC. It codes for CASSLNGEQYF.

This clonotype was seen only a few times. This sequence joins TRBV28 and TRBJ1-2, with D unclear. V lost 6 bases and J lost 4, with 15 bases in between. The germline CDR1 and CDR2 sequences are MDHEN and SYDVKM. The CDR3 is 14 amino acids. CDR3 DNA: TGTGCCAGCAGCGGACCCAACTTACCCTATGGCTACACCTTC. Amino acid sequence: CASSGPNLPYGYTF.

This clonotype was detected many times. The rearrangement joins TRBV12-3 or TRBV12-4 to TRBJ2-3; unclear D gene. V gave up 4 bases and J gave up 4 bases, with 15 bases separating them. The length of the CDR3 is 15 residues. For the CDR3, the DNA is TGTGCCAGCAGTTCCCAATTACACACCGCAGATACGCAGTATTTT. This codes for CASSSQLHTADTQYF.

This clonotype was picked up many times. The gene calls are TRBV7-2 and TRBJ1-2; 9 bases line up with TRBD1. With V trimmed by 1 base and J by 8 bases, 5 bases remained unmatched. Germline values: CDR1 SGHTA, CDR2 FQGNSA. The CDR3 totals 14 residues. The CDR3 loop is CASSLEGTGLGYTF. The DNA for the CDR3 is TGTGCCAGCAGCTTAGAGGGGACAGGGTTGGGCTACACCTTC.

The chain recombines TRBV7-9 with TRBJ2-7; D unresolved. The CDR3 has 10 amino acids. V lost 8 bases and J lost 7, with 9 bases in between. Looked up from germline, CDR1 is SEHNR and CDR2 is FQNEAQ (reference sequence). The CDR3 reads CASWRGEQYF. In DNA, the CDR3 is TGTGCCAGCTGGCGAGGAGAGCAGTACTTC.

The chain is built from TRBV28 and TRBJ1-5, with TRBD1 as a possible D gene (5 bases). The CDR3 spans 14 residues. Germline V CDR1 and CDR2: MDHEN, SYDVKM. CDR3 coding DNA: TGTACCATCACCTCTGAGGGGTTGCGACAGCCCCAGCATTTT. Amino acids: CTITSEGLRQPQHF. The whole variable domain, filled in from reference TRBV28 and TRBJ1-5, reads DVKVTQSSRYLVKRTGEKVFLECVQDMDHENMFWYRQDPGLGLRLIYFSYDVKMKEKGDIPEGYSVSREKKERFSLILESASTNQTSMYLCTITSEGLRQPQHFGDGTRLSIL.

The J gene is TRBJ2-1, the V gene TRBV3-1, with TRBD2 identical over 8 bases. The CDR3 runs 14 residues. The germline gives CDR1 LGHDT, CDR2 YNNKEL (reference sequence). V was pared by 3 bases and J by 4 bases, with 2 bases of the junction left unmatched. In nucleotides, the CDR3 is TGTGCCAGCAGCCACGGGACTAGGTACAATGAGCAGTTCTTC. Translated: CASSHGTRYNEQFF.

V is TRBV7-9 and J is TRBJ2-5; a possible D gene is TRBD1 (5 bases). Looked up from germline, CDR1 is SEHNR and CDR2 is FQNEAQ (reference sequence). V was trimmed by 5 bases and J by 5 bases, leaving 21 bases between them. The CDR3 totals 16 residues. The CDR3 here is CASSLGVGAPGETQYF. Here the CDR3 DNA reads TGTGCCAGCAGCCTCGGAGTTGGGGCGCCGGGTGAGACCCAGTACTTC. Combining the CDR3 with reference TRBV7-9 and TRBJ2-5 gives the whole variable domain DTGVSQNPRHKITKRGQNVTFRCDPISEHNRLYWYRQTLGQGPEFLTYFQNEAQLEKSRLLSDRFSAERPKGSFSTLEIQRTEQGDSAMYLCASSLGVGAPGETQYFGPGTRLLVL.

The V gene is TRBV13, the J gene TRBJ1-2, with a possible D match to TRBD1 (6 bases). Between the trimmed V and J ends, which lost 3 bases and 1 base, there was a span of 15 bases. This CDR3 contains 16 residues. The V gene's germline CDR1 is PRHDT and CDR2 FYEKMQ (reference sequence). CDR3 in amino acids: CASSLEGHQFNYGYTF. Here the CDR3 DNA reads TGTGCCAGCAGCTTGGAGGGACACCAGTTTAACTATGGCTACACCTTC. Drawing the rest from reference TRBV13 and TRBJ1-2, the complete variable domain is AAGVIQSPRHLIKEKRETATLKCYPIPRHDTVYWYQQGPGQDPQFLISFYEKMQSDKGSIPDRFSAQQFSDYHSELNMSSLELGDSALYFCASSLEGHQFNYGYTFGSGTRLTVV.

The CDR3 nucleotides are TGTGCCAGCAGTCCCCCCCGGGGCAGGGTGACCTACGAGCAGTACTTC. Residues: CASSPPRGRVTYEQYF. This chain uses TRBV6-1 with TRBJ2-7, with D possibly being TRBD1 or TRBD2 (5 bases each). Trimming stripped 5 bases from V and 2 bases from J, with 19 bases between. Germline CDR1 is MNHNS and CDR2 is SASEGT. The CDR3 extends over 16 amino acids.

The chain is built from TRBV11-1 and TRBJ1-2; 7 nucleotides align to TRBD1. CDR1 and CDR2 from the germline V gene are SGHAT and FQDESV (reference sequence). The CDR3 sequence is 16 residues long. The V segment lost 4 bases and the J segment 1 base; nucleotides outside the gene matches: 9. The CDR3 nucleotides are TGTGCCAGCAGCTCCGGGACAGAGAGCTTTAACTATGGCTACACCTTC. Its protein product is CASSSGTESFNYGYTF.

V gene TRBV6-1 combines with J gene TRBJ2-3, with 9 bases lining up with TRBD1. The V gene end was trimmed by 4 bases and the J gene end by 1 base; junction bases not matched to a gene: 12. CDR3 length: 18 amino acids. CDR1 and CDR2 (germline): MNHNS, SASEGT. DNA of the CDR3: TGTGCCAGCAGTGGCTTCGTGGACAGGGGAGGTGGCACAGATACGCAGTATTTT. The encoded protein is CASSGFVDRGGGTDTQYF.

This clonotype was seen ten or more times. The chain is built from TRBV7-2 and TRBJ2-1, with D possibly TRBD2 on 6 matching bases. Trimming shortened V by 4 bases and J by 13 bases, and 17 bases separated the two germline ends. CDR1 and CDR2 (germline): SGHTA, FQGNSA. The length of the CDR3 is 13 residues. For the CDR3, the DNA is TGTGCCAGCAGCTCTCCGGGACTTTTGGTTCAGTTCTTC. Protein: CASSSPGLLVQFF.

This clonotype was recorded a few times. The gene calls are TRBV5-4 and TRBJ1-6; D ambiguous. Germline V gene data show CDR1 as SGHNT and CDR2 as YYREEE (reference sequence). Between the trimmed V and J ends, which lost 0 bases and 7 bases, there was a span of 8 bases. The CDR3 covers 14 residues. The CDR3 region is CASSLGERNSPLHF. CDR3 sequence (DNA): TGTGCCAGCAGCTTGGGGGAACGGAATTCACCCCTCCACTTT.

The gene calls are TRBV24-1 and TRBJ1-4, with D possibly matching TRBD1 (5 bases). Germline V gene lookup returns CDR1 KGHDR and CDR2 SFDVKD. The length of the CDR3 is 14 residues. The V end lost 4 bases, the J end lost 5 bases, and 10 bases lay between the germline ends. CDR3: CATSDRGTNEKLFF. CDR3 nucleotides: TGTGCCACCAGTGACCGGGGGACGAATGAAAAACTGTTTTTT.

J is TRBJ1-2 and V is TRBV28; D call uncertain. Trimming took off 3 bases at V and 6 bases at J, with 20 bases between the two ends. Germline V lookup: CDR1 MDHEN, CDR2 SYDVKM. This CDR3 region has 16 residues. The CDR3 DNA reads as TGTGCCAGCAGTTTGGTCGGCAGTGAATGGATCGATGGCTACACCTTC. It codes for CASSLVGSEWIDGYTF.

This chain uses TRBV5-8 with TRBJ1-5, with 7 nucleotides matching TRBD1. Trimming at V came to 6 bases and at J to 6 bases, leaving 9 bases not matched to a gene. Germline loops: CDR1 SGHTS, CDR2 YDEGEE. The CDR3 contains 14 residues. The CDR3 nucleotides are TGTGCCAGCAATTCCCGACAGGGTATTCAGCCCCAGCATTTT. Translating gives CASNSRQGIQPQHF.

This clonotype came up a few times. The V gene is TRBV28, the J gene TRBJ2-6; 9 nucleotides agree with TRBD2. Unmatched junction bases numbered 5, after V lost 2 bases and J lost 0 bases. The CDR3 is 18 amino acids. CDR1 is MDHEN, CDR2 SYDVKM, per germline. This CDR3 reads CASSLEGGGASGANVLTF. The CDR3 DNA sequence: TGTGCCAGCAGTTTAGAAGGCGGGGGGGCCTCTGGGGCCAACGTCCTGACTTTC.

The sample holds a few counts of this clonotype. The chain joins TRBV19 to TRBJ1-5; 7 nucleotides align to TRBD1. Germline CDR1 is LNHDA and CDR2 is SQIVND (reference sequence). Losses at the gene ends were 3 bases for V and 5 bases for J; bases not matched to a gene: 4. There are 14 residues in the CDR3. This CDR3 reads CASSIGDSYQPQHF. The CDR3 DNA is TGTGCCAGTAGTATTGGGGACAGCTATCAGCCCCAGCATTTT.

This clonotype was detected a few times. The chain couples TRBV20-1 to TRBJ2-7, with 9 bases aligning to TRBD1. CDR3 length: 14 amino acids. CDR1 and CDR2 (germline): DFQATT, SNEGSKA (reference sequence). V shed 1 base, J shed 4 bases, and the junction held 5 bases outside the gene matches. The CDR3 DNA reads TGCAGTGCTAGAGGTGCGACAGGGGGGTACGAGCAGTACTTC. Translated: CSARGATGGYEQYF.